This T cell receptor beta chain was observed in a study of sequential checkpoint blockade in melanoma. By share, this clone ranks as large (0.1 to 1%). Treatment described: randomized to nivolumab then ipilimumab (arm A) or the reverse (arm B). Sorted cells were live CD3+CD8+, lacking CD19 and CD56, from PBMCs. Using immunoSEQ multiplex PCR, the repertoire was profiled, and TCRdb retains in-frame clones only, with some absent. Of under 20,000 clones listed, approximately 58% are singletons. The source was CD8+ T cells sorted from blood (inferred from file names), collected from a patient given nivolumab and ipilimumab in sequence. The sequence was obtained from a human donor with melanoma.

The CDR3 loop is CASSVTPGATNEKLFF. CDR3 bases: TGTGCCAGCAGCGTTACCCCAGGGGCAACTAATGAAAAACTGTTTTTT. V and J are TRBV9 and TRBJ1-4; tentatively, D is TRBD1 (6 bases). Germline CDR1 is SGDLS and CDR2 is YYNGEE. The CDR3 consists of 16 residues. Trimming removed 2 bases at V and 0 bases at J, with 11 bases between.